These 31 T cell receptor beta chains came from one sample sequenced in a study of tissue T cells after allogeneic stem cell transplantation. Stated time point: mouse harvest day 7 after allogeneic transplant. Mouse grafts combined 10^7 T-cell-depleted bone marrow cells with 10^6 splenic CD5+ T cells. Assay used: immunoSEQ multiplex PCR; TCRdb lists only in-frame clones, some missing. Among about 4,200 clones listed, around 50% were seen once. Sequenced input: lymph node tissue. Source of these receptors: a female BALB/c mouse given C57BL/6 T cells with graft-versus-host disease after an allogeneic hematopoietic cell transplant.

This clone was counted between two and nine times. The gene names here belong to mouse. The sequenced fragment ends 1 residue before the CDR3 boundary, so the rest is inferred from the germline J gene. This chain connects TRBV16 to TRBJ2-7; perhaps TRBD2 as D (6 bases). Per the germline V gene, CDR1 is SGHSA and CDR2 is FRNQAP. Between the trimmed V and J ends, which lost 4 bases and 4 bases, there was a span of 14 bases. The CDR3 loop spans 14 amino acids. The sequenced part of the CDR3 DNA is TGTGCAAGCAGCTCCCCGGGACTTCTTTATGAACAGTAC. Protein product: CASSSPGLLYEQY. The full CDR3 is CASSSPGLLYEQYF.

For this clone: The gene names given are mouse names. Coverage ceases 1 residue before the CDR3 finishes, and the germline J gene fills in the end. The same CDR3 is also encoded by other DNA sequences in this sample. J is TRBJ1-2 and V is TRBV1, with 8 bases matching TRBD1. The CDR3 is 16 residues long. The germline gives CDR1 NSQYPW, CDR2 LRSPGD (reference sequence). The V and J ends lost 3 bases and 0 bases, in that order; junction bases with no gene match: 6. The CDR3 reads CTCSARDRGANSDYTF. The sequenced CDR3 bases are TGCACCTGCAGTGCTCGAGACAGGGGTGCAAACTCCGACTACACC.

This clone was seen a few times. Mouse germline and gene names are used. The read falls 1 residue short of the CDR3 end, and the missing part is taken from the germline J gene. The rearrangement joins TRBV24 to TRBJ2-1; D uncertain. The germline CDR1 and CDR2 sequences are KGHTA and FRNEEI. The CDR3 totals 14 residues. V was trimmed by 0 bases and J by 4 bases, leaving 7 bases between them. The CDR3 bases that were read are TGTGCCAGCAGTCTGTATCCTGGATATGCTGAGCAGTTC. It encodes CASSLYPGYAEQF. The complete CDR3 sequence is CASSLYPGYAEQFF.

The sample holds one count of this clone. Each gene name is a mouse one. The sequenced fragment ends 1 residue before the CDR3 boundary, so the rest is inferred from the germline J gene. V is TRBV26 and J is TRBJ2-3; D remains unclear. Germline lookup yields CDR1 KGHPV and CDR2 FQNQEV (reference sequence). The V gene lost 2 bases and the J gene lost 0 bases, with 6 bases spanning the gap. The CDR3 runs to 14 residues. The CDR3: CASSLAQSAETLYF. The CDR3 bases that were read are TGTGCCAGCAGTCTGGCGCAAAGTGCAGAAACGCTGTAT.

With regard to this clone: All gene names here are mouse names. The read finishes 1 residue shy of the CDR3 end, and the germline J gene is used to complete it. The rearrangement links TRBV12-1 to TRBJ2-2; 12 bases are a match to TRBD1. Germline V gene sequence: CDR1 SGHSN, CDR2 HYEKVE. V trimming: 3 bases; J trimming: 4 bases; junction bases outside the gene matches: 2. This CDR3 spans 15 amino acids. CDR3 DNA, as far as it was read: TGTGCCAGCTCTTGGGACAGGGGGCCCACCGGGCAGCTCTAC. Translation gives CASSWDRGPTGQLY. The full CDR3 protein is CASSWDRGPTGQLYF.

A remark on this clone: Gene names and germline refer to mouse. The read comes to an end 1 residue before the CDR3 does, leaving the germline J gene to fill in the end. This chain joins TRBV23 and TRBJ2-7; the DNA was not used to check the table's D call, TRBD1. Germline V gene sequence: CDR1 KGHTA, CDR2 FQNQQP. This CDR3 region has 14 residues. The part of the CDR3 DNA that was read is TGCTCCAGCAGTCCCTGGACAGGGCCCTATGAACAGTAC. Residues: CSSSPWTGPYEQY. The entire CDR3 reads CSSSPWTGPYEQYF.

Concerning this clone itself: All gene names here are mouse names. Read data end 1 residue before the CDR3 end; the end is taken from the germline J gene. The V gene is TRBV26, the J gene TRBJ2-4; D is unresolved. Germline CDR1 is KGHPV and CDR2 is FQNQEV (reference sequence). Trimming took 0 bases from V and 6 from J, leaving 7 bases between them. This CDR3 has 13 residues. Partial CDR3 DNA: TGTGCCAGCAGTCTGTCGACGGGGAACACCTTGTAC. It yields the protein CASSLSTGNTLY. The CDR3 in its entirety is CASSLSTGNTLYF.

This clone is large. The germline and genes are mouse ones. The CDR3 extends 1 residue past the end of the read, so its final part is completed from the germline J gene. The rearrangement links TRBV2 to TRBJ1-5; the D is unclear. The CDR3 runs 16 residues. V gave up 0 bases and J gave up 0 bases, with 9 bases separating them. The germline V gene has CDR1 LGHNA and CDR2 YSYQKL. CDR3 DNA, as far as it was read: TGTGCCAGCAGCCAAGAGCCGGGTTATAACAACCAGGCTCCGCTT. Protein: CASSQEPGYNNQAPL. The CDR3 in its entirety is CASSQEPGYNNQAPLF. Full variable domain (remainder filled in from reference TRBV2 and TRBJ1-5): DPKIIQKPKYLVAVTGSEKILICEQYLGHNAMYWYRQSAKKPLEFMFSYSYQKLMDNQTASSRFQPQSSKKNHLDLQITALKPDDSATYFCASSQEPGYNNQAPLFGEGTRLSVL.

In the case of this clone: Germline and genes here are mouse. The read terminates 1 residue ahead of where the CDR3 ends, so the germline J gene completes it. The chain is built from TRBV26 and TRBJ1-1; 7 positions agree with TRBD1. V lost 3 bases and J lost 1; bases outside the gene matches: 8. Germline V CDR1 and CDR2: KGHPV, FQNQEV (reference sequence). The CDR3 consists of 16 residues. The covered CDR3 bases are TGTGCCAGCAGTCTCCACAGGGGAAGAGGGAACACAGAAGTCTTC. This codes for CASSLHRGRGNTEVF. From start to end, the CDR3 is CASSLHRGRGNTEVFF. Full variable domain (missing parts from reference TRBV26 and TRBJ1-1): NSKVIQTPRYLVKGQGQKAKMRCIPEKGHPVVFWYQQNKNNEFKFLINFQNQEVLQQIDMTEKRFSAECPSNSPCSLEIQSSEAGDSALYLCASSLHRGRGNTEVFFGKGTRLTVV.

Notes on this clone: Gene names and germline refer to mouse. Read sequence stops 1 residue before the CDR3 end, and the germline J gene provides the missing end. The chain links TRBV13-2 to TRBJ2-2; 7 bases map to TRBD1. Germline CDR1 is NNHNN and CDR2 is SYGAGS (reference sequence). With 5 bases clipped from V and 0 bases from J, the junction kept 4 bases outside the gene matches. CDR3 length: 15 residues. CDR3 region: CASGVDRTNTGQLYF. Incomplete CDR3 DNA: TGTGCCAGCGGGGTGGACAGGACAAACACCGGGCAGCTCTAC.

Of note for this clone: Gene names and germline refer to mouse. The read finishes 1 residue shy of the CDR3 end, and the germline J gene is used to complete it. The sample carries other DNA sequences with the same CDR3. The chain carries TRBV26 and TRBJ1-1, with 10 bases lining up with TRBD1. The CDR3 is made up of 13 amino acids. Per germline, CDR1 KGHPV and CDR2 FQNQEV (reference sequence). Trimming at V came to 4 bases and at J to 5 bases, leaving 1 base not matched to a gene. CDR3 bases read: TGTGCCAGCAGTCCGGGACAGGGGACAGAAGTCTTC. Protein product: CASSPGQGTEVF. The full CDR3 protein is CASSPGQGTEVFF.

In its sample, this clone was seen a few times. The genes and germline here are from mouse. Read coverage stops 1 residue before the CDR3 terminus; the germline J gene supplies the remainder. The rearrangement uses TRBV15 and TRBJ2-7; TRBD1 matches at 12 bases. Germline values: CDR1 SGHND, CDR2 FRSKSL. J was trimmed by 7 bases and V by 5 bases; bases with no gene match: 6. This CDR3 spans 14 amino acids. The CDR3 sequence: CASSMGQGAREQYF. Incomplete CDR3 DNA: TGTGCCAGCAGTATGGGACAGGGGGCGAGGGAACAGTAC.

On this clone itself: The genes are named according to mouse. The CDR3 goes on 1 residue after the read ends, and that part is filled in from the germline J gene. The chain recombines TRBV26 with TRBJ2-3; the D is unclear. The ends were cut back, 3 bases at V and 0 bases at J, with 4 bases in the middle. This CDR3 region has 13 residues. CDR1 and CDR2 from the germline V gene are KGHPV and FQNQEV (reference sequence). Incomplete CDR3 DNA: TGTGCCAGCAGTCTCTCTAGTGCAGAAACGCTGTAT. Translating it yields CASSLSSAETLY. The full CDR3 protein is CASSLSSAETLYF.

Points on this clone: Gene names refer to mouse genes. The read halts 1 residue ahead of the CDR3 end, with the missing end drawn from the germline J gene. The chain joins TRBV15 to TRBJ1-1; D possibly corresponds to TRBD1 (6 bases). This CDR3 region has 14 residues. V gave up 3 bases and J gave up 4 bases, with 12 bases separating them. Looked up from germline, CDR1 is SGHND and CDR2 is FRSKSL. CDR3 protein: CASSFGGGGTEVFF. CDR3 DNA (partial): TGTGCCAGCAGTTTCGGGGGAGGGGGCACAGAAGTCTTC.

This clone was observed a single time. All gene names here are mouse names. The read ends 1 residue early relative to the CDR3; the germline J gene fills the gap. The chain combines TRBV2 with TRBJ2-5; 8 positions agree with TRBD2. Looked up from germline, CDR1 is LGHNA and CDR2 is YSYQKL. The CDR3 is 14 residues long. J gave up 2 bases and V 5 bases, and 3 bases lay outside the gene matches. CDR3 DNA, as far as it was read: TGTGCCAGCAGCTGGGACTGGAGCCAAGACACCCAGTAC. It encodes CASSWDWSQDTQY. The complete CDR3 sequence is CASSWDWSQDTQYF.

Concerning this clone: Gene and germline names: mouse. The missing CDR3 end, 1 residue past where the read stops, is filled in from the germline J gene. The chain couples TRBV26 to TRBJ1-2; D is possibly TRBD1 (5 bases). Trimming shortened V by 3 bases and J by 1 base, and 6 bases separated the two germline ends. The CDR3 loop spans 13 amino acids. CDR1 and CDR2 (germline): KGHPV, FQNQEV (reference sequence). The CDR3 reads CASSLTGNSDYTF. The CDR3 DNA, read in part, is TGTGCCAGCAGTCTAACAGGAAACTCCGACTACACC.

For this clone: Gene names are mouse gene names. The read terminates 1 residue ahead of where the CDR3 ends, so the germline J gene completes it. The gene calls are TRBV26 and TRBJ2-5; D unresolved. Germline CDR1 reads KGHPV; CDR2 reads FQNQEV (reference sequence). Trimming took 3 bases from V and 4 from J, leaving 5 bases between them. The CDR3 is 12 residues long. CDR3 DNA (partial): TGTGCCAGCAGTCTCACAAAAGACACCCAGTAC. Translating gives CASSLTKDTQY. The whole CDR3 sequence reads CASSLTKDTQYF.

As concerns this clone: Mouse gene names apply. This CDR3 is CASARGWEQYF. The sequenced CDR3 bases are TGTGCCAGCGCGCGGGGGTGGGAACAGTAC. This chain uses TRBV3 with TRBJ2-7; D is perhaps TRBD1 or TRBD2 (5 bases each). The CDR3 extends 1 residue past the end of the read, so its final part is completed from the germline J gene. The CDR3 totals 11 residues. V lost 8 bases and J 7 bases, leaving 12 bases between the germline ends. Germline CDR1 and CDR2: SNHLY and FYNGKV (reference sequence).

With regard to this clone: All gene names here are mouse names. The CDR3 end lies 1 residue beyond the end of the read and is filled in from the germline J gene. The chain links TRBV29 to TRBJ1-1; D is perhaps TRBD1 (6 bases). The CDR3 is 13 amino acids. CDR1 MSHET and CDR2 SYDVDS come from the germline V gene. V was clipped by 8 bases and J by 4 bases, with 14 bases between them. CDR3 protein: CASGRGAGTEVFF. The CDR3 bases that were read are TGTGCTAGCGGAAGGGGGGCCGGCACAGAAGTCTTC.

About this clone: Here the gene names and germline are mouse. From the germline J gene comes the end of the CDR3, since the read stops 1 residue before it. The genes are TRBV26 and TRBJ1-2, with a tentative D call TRBD1 (6 bases). This CDR3 is 14 amino acids long. V lost 2 bases to trimming and J lost 0 bases, with 7 bases between them. Germline-derived CDR1 and CDR2 are KGHPV and FQNQEV (reference sequence). CDR3 sequence reads: CASSLRGANSDYTF. CDR3 DNA, as far as it was read: TGTGCCAGCAGTCTGAGGGGGGCAAACTCCGACTACACC.

As concerns this clone: The gene symbols are mouse symbols. The CDR3 extends 1 residue past the end of the read, so its final part is completed from the germline J gene. V and J are TRBV13-3 and TRBJ1-1; D unclear. The V and J ends lost 0 bases and 6 bases respectively, with 6 bases between them. The CDR3 has 12 amino acids. CDR1 is NNHDY and CDR2 is SYVADS in the germline V gene. Incomplete CDR3 DNA: TGTGCCAGCAGTGATGCCCCTTCAGAAGTCTTC. Translating gives CASSDAPSEVF. The whole CDR3 is CASSDAPSEVFF.

This clone was detected only a few times. Gene and germline names: mouse. The CDR3 is cut off 1 residue early in the read; its end comes from the germline J gene. The chain has TRBV13-2 and TRBJ2-5, with D possibly being TRBD1 or TRBD2 (7 bases each). Per germline, CDR1 NNHNN and CDR2 SYGAGS (reference sequence). Trimming shortened V by 1 base and J by 3 bases, and 9 bases separated the two germline ends. The CDR3 loop spans 14 amino acids. The CDR3 DNA, read in part, is TGTGCCAGCGGTGATCAGGGGGGGCAAGACACCCAGTAC. Amino acids: CASGDQGGQDTQY. The full CDR3 reads CASGDQGGQDTQYF.

Regarding this clone: Gene names are mouse gene names. Read coverage stops 1 residue before the CDR3 terminus; the germline J gene supplies the remainder. The chain has TRBV26 and TRBJ1-2; D remains ambiguous. Germline V gives CDR1 KGHPV, CDR2 FQNQEV (reference sequence). The CDR3 is 12 residues long. The V and J ends lost 0 bases and 3 bases respectively, with 2 bases between them. The DNA read from the CDR3 is TGTGCCAGCAGTCTGTCGCACTCCGACTACACC. Translation gives CASSLSHSDYT. The whole CDR3 protein reads CASSLSHSDYTF.

With regard to this clone: Genes and germline are mouse. The sequenced fragment ends 1 residue before the CDR3 boundary, so the rest is inferred from the germline J gene. The rearrangement links TRBV12-2 to TRBJ1-2; D is undetermined. There are 12 residues in the CDR3. V was trimmed by 0 bases and J by 4 bases, leaving 5 bases between them. Germline V gene sequence: CDR1 SGHLS, CDR2 HYDKME. CDR3 in amino acids: CASSLVGSDYTF. CDR3 DNA (partial): TGTGCCAGCTCTCTCGTTGGCTCCGACTACACC.

Points on this clone: All gene names here are mouse names. The sequenced fragment ends 1 residue before the CDR3 boundary, so the rest is inferred from the germline J gene. The rearrangement joins TRBV5 to TRBJ2-5, with D possibly being TRBD1 (6 bases). Germline loops: CDR1 LGHNA, CDR2 YNLKQL (reference sequence). V lost 4 bases, J lost 4 bases, and 9 bases lay in between. The CDR3 totals 13 residues. CDR3 bases read: TGTGCCAGCAGCCCCGGACAGAAAGACACCCAGTAC. This gives the protein CASSPGQKDTQY. The entire CDR3 protein reads CASSPGQKDTQYF.

As concerns this clone: Gene labels here are mouse ones. The observed sequence ends 1 residue before the CDR3 terminus, with the missing tail filled in from the germline J gene. The rearrangement joins TRBV16 to TRBJ2-5; TRBD2 matches at 7 bases. The germline V gene encodes CDR1 SGHSA and CDR2 FRNQAP. This CDR3 is 14 amino acids long. V shed 0 bases, J shed 3 bases, and the junction held 0 bases outside the gene matches. The sequenced part of the CDR3 DNA is TGTGCAAGCAGCTTAGATGGGGGGCAAGACACCCAGTAC. Translating it yields CASSLDGGQDTQY. The whole CDR3 is CASSLDGGQDTQYF.

This clone came up a few times. Genes and germline are mouse. The read finishes 1 residue shy of the CDR3 end, and the germline J gene is used to complete it. The rearrangement joins TRBV23 to TRBJ2-4. The CDR3 has 14 residues. Germline V gives CDR1 KGHTA, CDR2 FQNQQP. The CDR3 sequence is CSSSHWDGQNTLYF. Incomplete CDR3 DNA: TGCTCCAGCAGTCACTGGGACGGTCAAAACACCTTGTAC. Based on the CDR3 plus reference TRBV23 and TRBJ2-4, the full variable domain is DAAVTQKPRYLIKMKGQEAEMKCIPEKGHTAVFWYQQKQSKELKFLIYFQNQQPLDQIDMVKERFSAVCPSSSLCSLGIRTCEAEDSALYLCSSSHWDGQNTLYFGAGTRLSVL.

This clone showed up just a few times. Mouse germline and gene names are used. Sequencing ends 1 residue short of the CDR3 end; the germline J gene provides the rest. The chain is built from TRBV26 and TRBJ1-4; D is perhaps TRBD1 (6 bases). The CDR3 runs 15 residues. V gave up 4 bases and J gave up 3 bases, with 12 bases separating them. CDR1 is KGHPV and CDR2 is FQNQEV in the germline V gene (reference sequence). CDR3 sequence reads: CASSPPGHTNERLFF. The CDR3 DNA, read in part, is TGTGCCAGCAGTCCTCCGGGACATACCAACGAAAGATTATTT.

Concerning this clone itself: Mouse gene names apply. The read falls 1 residue short of the CDR3 end, and the missing part is taken from the germline J gene. V is TRBV16 and J is TRBJ1-4; D may be TRBD1 (5 bases). V lost 0 bases to trimming and J lost 4 bases, with 9 bases between them. Germline CDR1 reads SGHSA; CDR2 reads FRNQAP. This CDR3 comprises 15 residues. Incomplete CDR3 DNA: TGTGCAAGCAGCTTAGAGGGCGGGGGCAACGAAAGATTATTT. Translating it yields CASSLEGGGNERLF. Given in full, the CDR3 is CASSLEGGGNERLFF.

A remark on this clone: Mouse germline and gene names are used. The read halts 1 residue ahead of the CDR3 end, with the missing end drawn from the germline J gene. This chain connects TRBV23 to TRBJ1-1; the D call TRBD1 from the table was never checked on the DNA. The CDR3 runs to 14 residues. Germline CDR1 KGHTA, CDR2 FQNQQP. CDR3 DNA, as far as it was read: TGCTCCAGCAGTCTGGGACAGGGTTCCACAGAAGTCTTC. This sequence encodes CSSSLGQGSTEVF. The whole CDR3 sequence reads CSSSLGQGSTEVFF.

Comments on this clone: Genes and germline are mouse. The CDR3 goes on 1 residue after the read ends, and that part is filled in from the germline J gene. The chain links TRBV3 to TRBJ2-7; D is possibly TRBD1 (7 bases). The CDR3 length is 14 residues. Germline CDR1 and CDR2: SNHLY and FYNGKV (reference sequence). Trimming left V 2 bases short and J 4 bases short, with 12 bases between. CDR3 DNA, as far as it was read: TGTGCCAGCAGCTTAAGGGCAGGGGGGTATGAACAGTAC. Its translation is CASSLRAGGYEQY. The whole CDR3 protein is CASSLRAGGYEQYF. The full variable domain, completed using reference TRBV3 and TRBJ2-7, is GPKVLQIPSHQIIDMGQMVTLNCDPVSNHLYFYWYKQILGQQMEFLVNFYNGKVMEKSKLFKDQFSVERPDGSYFTLKIQPTALEDSAVYFCASSLRAGGYEQYFGPGTRLTVL.